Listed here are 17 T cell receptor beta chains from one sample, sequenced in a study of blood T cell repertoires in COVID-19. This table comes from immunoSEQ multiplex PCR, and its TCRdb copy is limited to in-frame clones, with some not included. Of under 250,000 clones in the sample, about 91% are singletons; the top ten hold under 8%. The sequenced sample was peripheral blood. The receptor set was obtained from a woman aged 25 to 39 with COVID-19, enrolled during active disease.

The CDR3 is CASSLVTGDGYTF. CDR3 in DNA: TGTGCCAGCAGCTTAGTGACAGGGGATGGCTACACCTTC. The rearrangement uses TRBV7-8 and TRBJ1-2; 8 bases are shared with TRBD1. Germline CDR1 is SGHVS and CDR2 is FQNEAQ. CDR3 size: 13 residues. V dropped 1 base and J dropped 6; count of bases not matched to a gene: 1.

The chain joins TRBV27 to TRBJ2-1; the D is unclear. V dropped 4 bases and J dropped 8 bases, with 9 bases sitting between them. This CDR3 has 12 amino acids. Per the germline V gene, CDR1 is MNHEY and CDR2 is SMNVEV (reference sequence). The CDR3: CASSSPVHEQFF. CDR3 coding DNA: TGTGCCAGCAGTTCCCCCGTCCATGAGCAGTTCTTC.

The CDR3 loop reads CATSDDRQGLHGYTF. Here the CDR3 DNA reads TGTGCCACCAGTGATGACAGACAGGGGTTGCATGGCTACACCTTC. V and J are TRBV24-1 and TRBJ1-2; 8 nucleotides match TRBD1. In germline, CDR1 is KGHDR, CDR2 SFDVKD. The junction had 8 bases not matched to a gene; V was cut back by 3 bases and J by 6 bases. The CDR3 is made up of 15 amino acids.

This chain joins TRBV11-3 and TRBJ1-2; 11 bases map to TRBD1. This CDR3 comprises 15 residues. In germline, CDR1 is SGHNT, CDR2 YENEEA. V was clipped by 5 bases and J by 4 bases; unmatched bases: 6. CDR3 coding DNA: TGTGCCAGCAGCATAGGACAGGGGGCGAGCTATGGCTACACCTTC. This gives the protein CASSIGQGASYGYTF.

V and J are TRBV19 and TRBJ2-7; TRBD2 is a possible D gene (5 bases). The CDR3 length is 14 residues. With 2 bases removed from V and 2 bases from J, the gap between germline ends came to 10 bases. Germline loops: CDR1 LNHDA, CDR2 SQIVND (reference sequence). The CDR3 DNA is TGTGCCAGTAGTATACATGGGGAGACCTACGAGCAGTACTTC. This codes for CASSIHGETYEQYF.

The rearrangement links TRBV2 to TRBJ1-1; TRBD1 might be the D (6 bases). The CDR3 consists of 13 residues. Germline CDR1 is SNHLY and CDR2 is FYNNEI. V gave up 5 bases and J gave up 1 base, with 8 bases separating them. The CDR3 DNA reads TGTGCCAGCAGTCAGGGGTGGAACACTGAAGCTTTCTTT. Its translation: CASSQGWNTEAFF. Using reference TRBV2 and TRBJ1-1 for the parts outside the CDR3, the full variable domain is EPEVTQTPSHQVTQMGQEVILRCVPISNHLYFYWYRQILGQKVEFLVSFYNNEISEKSEIFDDQFSVERPDGSNFTLKIRSTKLEDSAMYFCASSQGWNTEAFFGQGTRLTVV.

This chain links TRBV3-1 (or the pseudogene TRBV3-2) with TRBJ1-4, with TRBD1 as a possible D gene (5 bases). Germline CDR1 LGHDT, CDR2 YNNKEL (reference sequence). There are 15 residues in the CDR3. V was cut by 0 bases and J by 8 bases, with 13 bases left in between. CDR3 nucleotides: TGTGCCAGCAGCCAAGATGTGGAGGGGTCGGAAAAACTGTTTTTT. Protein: CASSQDVEGSEKLFF.

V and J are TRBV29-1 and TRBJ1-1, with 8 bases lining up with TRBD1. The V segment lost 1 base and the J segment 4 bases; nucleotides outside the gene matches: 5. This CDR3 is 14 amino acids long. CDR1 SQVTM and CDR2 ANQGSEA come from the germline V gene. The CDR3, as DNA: TGCAGCGTTGAAGTCAGGGGGCTCGGCACTGAAGCTTTCTTT. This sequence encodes CSVEVRGLGTEAFF.

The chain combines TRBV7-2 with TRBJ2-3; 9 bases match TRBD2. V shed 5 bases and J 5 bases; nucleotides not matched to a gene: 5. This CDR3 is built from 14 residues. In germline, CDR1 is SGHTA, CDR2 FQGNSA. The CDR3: CASSKRTSEDTQYF. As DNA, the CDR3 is TGTGCCAGCAGCAAACGGACTAGCGAAGATACGCAGTATTTT.

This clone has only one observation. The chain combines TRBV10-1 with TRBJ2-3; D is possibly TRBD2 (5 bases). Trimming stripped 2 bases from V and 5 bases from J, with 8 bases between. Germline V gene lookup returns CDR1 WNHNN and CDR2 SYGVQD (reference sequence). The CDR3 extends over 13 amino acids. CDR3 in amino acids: CASSEGLEDTQYF. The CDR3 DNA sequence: TGCGCCAGCAGTGAGGGACTCGAAGATACGCAGTATTTT.

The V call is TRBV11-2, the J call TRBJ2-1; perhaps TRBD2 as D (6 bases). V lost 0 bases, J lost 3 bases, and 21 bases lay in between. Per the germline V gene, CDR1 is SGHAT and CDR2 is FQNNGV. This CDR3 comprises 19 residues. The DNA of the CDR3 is TGTGCCAGCAGCTTAGATCCCGGGTTCTTCGCGGGATTCTACAATGAGCAGTTCTTC. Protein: CASSLDPGFFAGFYNEQFF.

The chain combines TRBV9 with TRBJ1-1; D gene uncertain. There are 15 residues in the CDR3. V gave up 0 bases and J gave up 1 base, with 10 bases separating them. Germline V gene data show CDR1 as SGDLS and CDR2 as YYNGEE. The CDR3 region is CASSVGEGGNTEAFF. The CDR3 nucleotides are TGTGCCAGCAGCGTAGGGGAGGGAGGGAACACTGAAGCTTTCTTT.

The CDR3 nucleotides are TGTGCCAGCAGCTCCGGGACTAGCGGGAATCAAGAGACCCAGTACTTC. It specifies CASSSGTSGNQETQYF. The gene calls are TRBV11-3 and TRBJ2-5; 13 nucleotides line up with TRBD2. V was pared by 4 bases and J by 2 bases, with 4 bases of the junction left unmatched. The length of the CDR3 is 16 residues. Germline CDR1 reads SGHNT; CDR2 reads YENEEA.

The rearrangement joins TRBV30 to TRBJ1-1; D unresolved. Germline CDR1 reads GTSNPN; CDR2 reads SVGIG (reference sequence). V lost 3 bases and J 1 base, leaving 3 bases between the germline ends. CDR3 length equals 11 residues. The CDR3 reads CAWSRNTEAFF. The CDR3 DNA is TGTGCCTGGAGCCGGAACACTGAAGCTTTCTTT.

This CDR3 is CASSFRAGGIKYNEQFF. The CDR3 coding sequence is TGTGCCAGCAGCTTCCGCGCGGGGGGGATAAAGTACAATGAGCAGTTCTTC. The chain is built from TRBV11-2 and TRBJ2-1; TRBD2 agrees at 9 bases. This CDR3 spans 17 amino acids. Looked up from germline, CDR1 is SGHAT and CDR2 is FQNNGV. The J segment lost 4 bases and the V segment lost 3 bases, leaving 10 bases of the junction unmatched.

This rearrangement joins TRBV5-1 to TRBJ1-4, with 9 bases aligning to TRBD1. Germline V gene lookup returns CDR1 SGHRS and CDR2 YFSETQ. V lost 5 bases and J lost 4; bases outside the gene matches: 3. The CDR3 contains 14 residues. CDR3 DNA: TGCGCCAGCAGACGGACAGGGGATAATGAAAAACTGTTTTTT. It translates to CASRRTGDNEKLFF.

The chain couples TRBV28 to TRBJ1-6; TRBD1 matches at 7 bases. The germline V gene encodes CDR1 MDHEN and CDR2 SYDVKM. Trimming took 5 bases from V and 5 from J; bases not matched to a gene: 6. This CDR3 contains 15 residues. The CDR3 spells CASSHRDSDNSPLHF. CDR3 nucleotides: TGTGCCAGCAGTCACCGGGACAGTGATAATTCACCCCTCCACTTT.